Below, 6 T cell receptor beta chains from the same sample are listed, as sequenced in a study of blood T cells in healthy people across ages (dated by TCRdb to about 2015). Receptor amplification or capture employed 5' RACE. Sequencing was carried out with an Illumina HiSeq 2500. A second PCR of roughly 6 to 11 cycles was run with a J-beta primer mix and a sample-barcoded 5' primer. TCRdb reran the public reads through fastp at Q25 and MiXCR, keeping productive beta chains. Each entry is one CDR3 protein sequence, shown with its most common DNA and genes. The sample table shows almost 1 million distinct CDR3 sequences, and roughly 51% are seen once. Together, the top ten hold over 20% of the sample. The sequencing input was blood. The receptors here all came from a woman aged 60-75 years in good health.

This chain links TRBV29-1 with TRBJ2-3; 9 bases map to TRBD1. The ends lost 4 bases at V and 6 bases at J; junction bases unmatched: 11. This CDR3 is 15 amino acids long. Germline CDR1 is SQVTM and CDR2 is ANQGSEA. CDR3 nucleotides: TGCAGCGTTGCCTTCCAACAGGGGGCGGGTGATACGCAGTATTTT. Translated, it gives CSVAFQQGAGDTQYF.

In the case of this clonotype: Just one base apart from a much larger clone, this may be a read error. The V and J genes are TRBV18 and TRBJ2-5; weak D call: TRBD1 (6 bases). The germline CDR1 and CDR2 sequences are KGHSH and LQKENI. CDR3 length equals 15 residues. The DNA for the CDR3 is TGTGTCAGCTCACCTTTATCCGGACAGAAAGAGACCCAGTACTTC. This gives the protein CVSSPLSGQKETQYF. Full variable domain (rest looked up from reference TRBV18 and TRBJ2-5): NAGVMQNPRHLVRRRGQEARLRCSPMKGHSHVYWYRQLPEEGLKFMVYLQKENIIDESGMPKERFSAEFPKEGPSILRIQQVVRGDSAAYFCVSSPLSGQKETQYFGPGTRLLVL.

The genes are TRBV27 and TRBJ2-1; 10 nucleotides match TRBD1. The V gene end was trimmed by 2 bases and the J gene end by 9 bases; junction bases not matched to a gene: 10. CDR1 and CDR2 from the germline V gene are MNHEY and SMNVEV (reference sequence). The CDR3 spans 16 residues. The CDR3 region has the DNA TGTGCCAGCAGTTTAATCGGAGGGACAGGGGTAACTGAGCAGTTCTTC. Residues: CASSLIGGTGVTEQFF.

The rearrangement joins TRBV7-2 to TRBJ1-4; D perhaps matches TRBD1 (5 bases). Germline V gives CDR1 SGHTA, CDR2 FQGNSA. Between the trimmed V and J ends, which lost 2 bases and 5 bases, there was a span of 12 bases. The CDR3 runs to 15 residues. For the CDR3, the DNA is TGTGCCAGCAGCTTATCAGGGAAGGAGAATGAAAAACTGTTTTTT. Translating gives CASSLSGKENEKLFF.

The gene calls are TRBV12-3 or TRBV12-4 and TRBJ2-2, with TRBD2 as a possible D gene (6 bases). The V end lost 11 bases, the J end lost 6 bases, and 10 bases lay between the germline ends. This CDR3 is 11 amino acids long. DNA for the CDR3: TGTGCCTCCCAGCGGGCCGGGGAGCTGTTTTTT. This translates into CASQRAGELFF.

This clonotype was seen only a few times. The V call is TRBV20-1, the J call TRBJ2-7; possibly TRBD1 for D (5 bases). From germline, CDR1 is DFQATT and CDR2 SNEGSKA (reference sequence). With 6 bases removed from V and 0 bases from J, the gap between germline ends came to 12 bases. The CDR3 sequence is 13 residues long. CDR3 DNA sequence: TGCAGTGCCCAGGGCGGTGGCTCCTACGAGCAGTACTTC. Its translation: CSAQGGGSYEQYF.